This TCR beta chain is drawn from a study of blood T cell repertoires in COVID-19. Study background: PBMCs, B-cell-depleted T cells, or T cells were the source of the cDNA or gDNA that made up the material.

This clone was counted once. The table came from immunoSEQ multiplex PCR; TCRdb's copy has only in-frame clones and leaves some out. The sample lists 300,000 to 350,000 clones, about 87% occurring once. The CDR3 is 14 amino acids. Germline-derived CDR1 and CDR2 are MDHEN and SYDVKM. Trimming took off 4 bases at V and 3 bases at J, with 10 bases between the two ends. This clonotype originated in a man aged 30 to 39 who had recovered from COVID-19. This chain links TRBV28 with TRBJ1-5; D is possibly TRBD1 (6 bases). Sequencing input: PBMCs or T cells enriched from blood (not recorded which). For the CDR3, the DNA is TGTGCCAGCAGTTCCGGACAGTTCAATCAGCCCCAGCATTTT. Translated: CASSSGQFNQPQHF.